This T cell receptor beta chain was captured by sequencing in a study of T cells in Graves' hyperthyroidism and ophthalmopathy. General study findings and limits: Median prediction lead before ophthalmopathy onset was about 6.3 months with the model.

Worth noting for this clonotype: Its antigen remains unidentified.

RNA transcripts gave rise to amplified TCR beta CDR3 regions. An initial round of RT-PCR targeting the TCR CDR3 relied on the HTBI primer set. Using its own MiXCR run on the multiplex PCR reads, TCRdb lists one record per CDR3 protein. The data contain 600,000 or so distinct CDR3 sequences, about 45% of them singletons. The study enrolled patients aged 18 to 65 with newly diagnosed hyperthyroidism of under 2 months' duration. Patients having uncontrolled infection, another autoimmune disease, pregnancy or lactation were not included. This CDR3 region has 14 residues. The ends were cut back, 1 base at V and 0 bases at J, with 6 bases in the middle. Germline CDR1 MGHDK, CDR2 SYGVNS.

Material: peripheral blood or thyroid tissue (not recorded which). The TCR comes from a woman between 18 and 30 years old with Graves' hyperthyroidism. The rearrangement joins TRBV25-1 to TRBJ1-1; D call uncertain. The CDR3 is CASSEWAMNTEAFF. The CDR3 bases are TGTGCCAGCAGTGAATGGGCAATGAACACTGAAGCTTTCTTT.